This TCR beta chain is from a study of T cell repertoires in ileal Crohn's disease. General study findings and limits: Compared with CD4 T cells, sorted CD8 cells carried more expanded clones.

The table came from immunoSEQ multiplex PCR; TCRdb's copy has only in-frame clones and leaves some out. The data show 13,000 or so clones, about 67% seen once. Indicated time point: neoterminal ileum biopsy at postoperative endoscopy, about 6 months after surgery. With regard to this clone: The antigen is unknown.

Sequencing was carried out using ileal tissue. This clonotype originated in an adult with Crohn's disease.

CDR3: CASSVGGNWGADTEAFF. DNA of the CDR3: TGTGCCAGCAGCGTAGGGGGTAATTGGGGGGCGGACACTGAAGCTTTCTTT. The chain couples TRBV9 to TRBJ1-1; tentative D call: TRBD1 (6 bases). The CDR3 consists of 17 residues. Between the trimmed V and J ends, which lost 0 bases and 3 bases, there was a span of 18 bases. Germline CDR1 and CDR2: SGDLS and YYNGEE.